This T cell receptor (beta chain) was profiled in a study of somatic mutations in cytotoxic T cells in rheumatoid arthritis. Study as a whole: A roughly 32 ml EDTA sample of patient blood was drawn right after diagnosis, before any treatment.

Sequenced by immunoSEQ multiplex PCR; TCRdb stores in-frame clones only, minus some. The sample has around 15,000 clones; 70% to 75% are singletons. With V trimmed by 1 base and J by 0 bases, 9 bases remained unmatched. This CDR3 has 17 residues. The germline gives CDR1 SGHKS, CDR2 YYEKEE (reference sequence). In the case of this clone: Its antigen is as yet unknown.

Study-level findings and limits: Some patients, about an eighth of the 65, had a largest CD8+ clone that exceeded 20% of CD8+ cells. Rheumatoid arthritis patients and age-matched healthy controls showed no significant difference in CD8+ T-cell clonality.

The clonotype originates from an adult with rheumatoid arthritis. The chain is built from TRBV5-5 and TRBJ1-2, with 7 bases fitting TRBD1. Sequenced input: CD8+ T cells sorted from blood. CDR3 in DNA: TGTGCCAGCAGCTTGAGGTTAGGGACAGTATCTAACTATGGCTACACCTTC. Protein sequence: CASSLRLGTVSNYGYTF. The full variable domain, its missing parts supplied by reference TRBV5-5 and TRBJ1-2, is DAGVTQSPTHLIKTRGQQVTLRCSPISGHKSVSWYQQVLGQGPQFIFQYYEKEERGRGNFPDRFSARQFPNYSSELNVNALLLGDSALYLCASSLRLGTVSNYGYTFGSGTRLTVV.